This TCR beta chain appears in the sequencing data of a study of T cells in tumors after PD-1 blockade. Study background: Prior checkpoint blockade, systemic immunosuppressant use, or anti-cancer therapy within 4 weeks excluded patients. Some patients also took daily vismodegib 150 mg during anti-PD-1 treatment.

Input was roughly 616 ng to 6,004 ng of genomic DNA from tumor or blood. Looked up from germline, CDR1 is LNHDA and CDR2 is SQIVND (reference sequence). V was cut by 9 bases and J by 2 bases, with 17 bases left in between. This CDR3 comprises 15 residues. Produced via immunoSEQ multiplex PCR; TCRdb's table is partial and in-frame only. This sample has tens of thousands of clones, with around 85% found just once. J is TRBJ2-1 and V is TRBV19; D unresolved. The sequence came from a human donor with advanced basal cell or squamous cell carcinoma (not recorded which). The sample was PBMCs, taken before anti-PD-1 therapy. The CDR3 coding sequence is TGTGCCAGCTTTTCAGAGGTGGCTCCCTACAATGAGCAGTTCTTC. This codes for CASFSEVAPYNEQFF.